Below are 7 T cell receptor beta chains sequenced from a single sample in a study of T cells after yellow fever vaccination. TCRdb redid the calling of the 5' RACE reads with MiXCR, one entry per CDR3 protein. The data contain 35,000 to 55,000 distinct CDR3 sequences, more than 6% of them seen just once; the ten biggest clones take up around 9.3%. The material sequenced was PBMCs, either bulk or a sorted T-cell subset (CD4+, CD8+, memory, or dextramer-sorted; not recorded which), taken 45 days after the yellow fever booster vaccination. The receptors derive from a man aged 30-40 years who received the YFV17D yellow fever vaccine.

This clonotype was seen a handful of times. CDR3 region: CASSYDGTSGISTDTQYF. The CDR3 nucleotides read TGTGCCAGCAGCTACGACGGGACTAGCGGGATCAGCACAGATACGCAGTATTTT. The V and J genes are TRBV7-6 and TRBJ2-3, with TRBD2 matching over 13 bases. Germline V gene data show CDR1 as SGHVS and CDR2 as FNYEAQ. This CDR3 is built from 18 residues. V lost 4 bases and J lost 0; bases outside the gene matches: 7.

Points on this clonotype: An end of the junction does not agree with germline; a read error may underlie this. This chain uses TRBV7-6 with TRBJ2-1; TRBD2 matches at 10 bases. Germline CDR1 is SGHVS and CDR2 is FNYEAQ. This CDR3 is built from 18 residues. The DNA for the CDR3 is TGTGCCAGCAGCTTCCTCGGAGCGACTAGCGGGTACTACAGTGAGCAGTTCTTC. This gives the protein CASSFLGATSGYYSEQFF.

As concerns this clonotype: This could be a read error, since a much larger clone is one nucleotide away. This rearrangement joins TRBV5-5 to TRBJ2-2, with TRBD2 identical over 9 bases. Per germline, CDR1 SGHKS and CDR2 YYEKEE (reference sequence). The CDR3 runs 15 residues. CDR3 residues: CVSSFIAGEVQELFF. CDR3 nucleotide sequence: TGTGTCAGCAGCTTTATAGCGGGAGAAGTGCAAGAGCTGTTTTTT.

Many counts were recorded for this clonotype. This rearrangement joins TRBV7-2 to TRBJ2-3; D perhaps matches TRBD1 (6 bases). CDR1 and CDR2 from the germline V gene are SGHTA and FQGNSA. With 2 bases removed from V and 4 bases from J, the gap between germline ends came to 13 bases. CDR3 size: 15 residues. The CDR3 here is CASSLQQGVADTQYF. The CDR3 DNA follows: TGTGCCAGCAGCTTACAACAGGGTGTGGCAGATACGCAGTATTTT. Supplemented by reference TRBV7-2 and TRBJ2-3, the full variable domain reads GAGVSQSPSNKVTEKGKDVELRCDPISGHTALYWYRQSLGQGLEFLIYFQGNSAPDKSGLPSDRFSAERTGGSVSTLTIQRTQQEDSAVYLCASSLQQGVADTQYFGPGTRLTVL.

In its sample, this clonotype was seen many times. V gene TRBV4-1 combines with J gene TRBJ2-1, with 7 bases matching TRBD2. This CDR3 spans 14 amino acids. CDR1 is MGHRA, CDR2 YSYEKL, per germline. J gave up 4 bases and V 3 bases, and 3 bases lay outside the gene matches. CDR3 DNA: TGCGCCAGCAGCCAGAGCGGGAATTACAATGAGCAGTTCTTC. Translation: CASSQSGNYNEQFF.

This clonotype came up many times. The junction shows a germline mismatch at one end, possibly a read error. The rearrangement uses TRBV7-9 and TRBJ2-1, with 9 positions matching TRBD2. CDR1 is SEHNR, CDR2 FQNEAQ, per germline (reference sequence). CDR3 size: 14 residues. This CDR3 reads CASGLREGYNEQFF. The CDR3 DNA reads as TGTGCCAGCGGCTTGCGGGAGGGGTACAATGAGCAGTTCTTC.

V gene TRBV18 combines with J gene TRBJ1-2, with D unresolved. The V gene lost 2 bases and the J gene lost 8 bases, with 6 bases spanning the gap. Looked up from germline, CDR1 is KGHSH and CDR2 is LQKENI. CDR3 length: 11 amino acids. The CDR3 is CASSPEVGYTF. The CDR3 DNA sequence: TGTGCCAGCTCACCAGAGGTCGGCTACACCTTC. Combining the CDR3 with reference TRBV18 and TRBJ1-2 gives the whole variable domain NAGVMQNPRHLVRRRGQEARLRCSPMKGHSHVYWYRQLPEEGLKFMVYLQKENIIDESGMPKERFSAEFPKEGPSILRIQQVVRGDSAAYFCASSPEVGYTFGSGTRLTVV.